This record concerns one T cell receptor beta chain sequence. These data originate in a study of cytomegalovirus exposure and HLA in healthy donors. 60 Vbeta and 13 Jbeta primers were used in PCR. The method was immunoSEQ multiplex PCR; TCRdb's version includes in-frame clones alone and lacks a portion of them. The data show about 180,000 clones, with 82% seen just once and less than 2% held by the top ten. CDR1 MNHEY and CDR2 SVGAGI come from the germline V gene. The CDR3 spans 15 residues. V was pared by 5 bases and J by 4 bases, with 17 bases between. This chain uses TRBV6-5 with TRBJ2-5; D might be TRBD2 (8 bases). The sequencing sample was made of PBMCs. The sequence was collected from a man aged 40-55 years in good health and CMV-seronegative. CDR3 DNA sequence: TGTGCCAGCAGTCGGGTCGGGAGGGGGCGAGAGACCCAGTACTTC. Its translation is CASSRVGRGRETQYF.